These T cell receptor beta chains were read from a single sample in a study. One entry per CDR3 protein results from TCRdb running MiXCR on the 5' RACE reads. The table shows over 55,000 distinct CDR3 sequences, with 28% occurring only once. Sequencing was done on a sample of tumor-infiltrating memory CD4+ T cells sorted from the breast tumor. These receptors all come from a female donor with breast cancer. CDR3s include the opening cysteine and the closing phenylalanine or tryptophan. A D gene is named only where the DNA matches it firmly. Clone sizes are given selectively: once, few, many, or a class where the clone is expanded.

D gene | J gene | clone size | V gene | CDR3 DNA | CDR3 protein
. | TRBJ2-2 | . | TRBV7-3 | TGTGCCAGCAGCTACCAAGGGGGAACGAACACCGGGGAGCTGTTTTTT | CASSYQGGTNTGELFF
TRBD2 | TRBJ2-5 | . | TRBV5-5 | TGTGCCAGCAGTCCTAGCCGCACACGACTAGCGGGAGTTGGCGAGACCCAGTACTTC | CASSPSRTRLAGVGETQYF
TRBD2 | TRBJ2-3 | . | TRBV6-1 | TGTGCCAGCGGGAGGGACGGGCCAGATACGCAGTATTTT | CASGRDGPDTQYF
. | TRBJ1-5 | . | TRBV6-2/TRBV6-3 | TGTGCCAGCAGACTACAAAACGGGGAGGGGAAGCCCCAGCATTTT | CASRLQNGEGKPQHF
. | TRBJ2-3 | . | TRBV13 | TGTGCCAGCAGCCCAACTTCCACAGATACGCAGTATTTT | CASSPTSTDTQYF
. | TRBJ2-4 | few | TRBV6-5 | TGTGCCAGCAGCCTTCGAGCCCTTCAAAACATTCAGTACTTC | CASSLRALQNIQYF
. | TRBJ1-6 | . | TRBV28 | TGTGCCACCAGAGCTAATTCACCCCTCCACTTT | CATRANSPLHF
. | TRBJ1-1 | . | TRBV5-1 | TGCGCCAGCAGCTTCGTAGGCGGGAACACTGGAGCTTTCTTT | CASSFVGGNTGAFF
. | TRBJ1-1 | few | TRBV6-5 | TGTGCCAGCAGTTACTCGGGGGCGATGAACACTGAAGCTTTCTTT | CASSYSGAMNTEAFF
. | TRBJ2-3 | . | TRBV7-6 | TGTGCCAGCAGCTCGTACGGCAATGAGCAGTATTTT | CASSSYGNEQYF
TRBD1 | TRBJ1-2 | . | TRBV20-1 | TGCAGTGCTAGAGATCCTCCAAGACGGGGACAGGGCCTAACAAGGGGTGGCTACACCTTC | CSARDPPRRGQGLTRGGYTF
TRBD1 | TRBJ1-1 | . | TRBV4-2 | TGTGCCAGCAGCCACGTCGGAGGACAGGGCGACACTGAAGCTTTCTTT | CASSHVGGQGDTEAFF
TRBD1 | TRBJ1-1 | . | TRBV28 | TGTGCCAGCAGGACAGGGTGGAAGAACACTGAAGCTTTCTTT | CASRTGWKNTEAFF
TRBD2 | TRBJ2-3 | few | TRBV5-1 | TGCGCCAGCAGCCCCACTAGCGGGAGCACAGATACGCAGTATTTT | CASSPTSGSTDTQYF
TRBD1 | TRBJ2-7 | . | TRBV29-1 | TGCAGCGTTGATGGGACAGGATACGAGCAGTACTTC | CSVDGTGYEQYF
TRBD1 | TRBJ1-2 | many | TRBV29-1 | TGCAGCGTTGAACCCAGGGGGAACTATGGCTACACCTTC | CSVEPRGNYGYTF
. | TRBJ2-3 | . | TRBV11-2 | TGTGCCAGCAGCGACGGAAGATCCATAGATACGCAGTATTTT | CASSDGRSIDTQYF
. | TRBJ1-1 | few | TRBV6-6 | TGTGCCAGCGTTGAGAATTCAGGGGACGCTTTCTTT | CASVENSGDAFF
TRBD1 | TRBJ2-1 | few | TRBV6-2/TRBV6-3 | TGTGCCAGTCTACAGGGGGCGTTCAATGAGCAGTTCTTC | CASLQGAFNEQFF
. | TRBJ2-3 | . | TRBV24-1 | TGTGCCACCAGTGAGCCGGGAACACCAGATACGCAGTATTTT | CATSEPGTPDTQYF